The 23 T cell receptor beta chains in this list originate from one sample, sequenced in a study of cytomegalovirus exposure and HLA in healthy donors. The study ran its PCR with 60 Vbeta and 13 Jbeta primers. The repertoire was sequenced with immunoSEQ multiplex PCR; TCRdb's copy has only in-frame clones and lacks some. The repertoire holds around 95,000 clones, with approximately 80% as singletons. The sample taken for sequencing was PBMCs. These receptors were taken from a female donor in good health and CMV-seropositive.

This clone has just a few counts. The rearrangement links TRBV2 to TRBJ2-3, with D possibly TRBD1 on 6 matching bases. Trimming stripped 4 bases from V and 7 bases from J, with 12 bases between. Germline-derived CDR1 and CDR2 are SNHLY and FYNNEI. This CDR3 has 13 residues. The CDR3 is CASSVSGVNTQYF. The CDR3 DNA reads TGTGCCAGCAGTGTATCAGGGGTGAATACGCAGTATTTT.

The gene calls are TRBV7-8 and TRBJ1-1; 7 bases agree with TRBD1. The ends lost 5 bases at V and 0 bases at J; junction bases unmatched: 6. The germline CDR1 and CDR2 sequences are SGHVS and FQNEAQ. CDR3 length: 15 residues. The CDR3 DNA reads TGTGCCAGCAGCGGGGCGGGACAGATGAACACTGAAGCTTTCTTT. Protein sequence: CASSGAGQMNTEAFF.

The V and J genes are TRBV12-5 and TRBJ1-2, with 7 bases that match TRBD1. The junction had 4 bases not matched to a gene; V was cut back by 6 bases and J by 0 bases. CDR1 is LGHNT, CDR2 FRNRAP, per germline. CDR3 length: 14 residues. CDR3 bases: TGTGCTAGTGGCTCGGGACAGACTAACTATGGCTACACCTTC. Residues: CASGSGQTNYGYTF.

The chain couples TRBV5-1 to TRBJ2-7, with 11 bases fitting TRBD2. CDR3 size: 15 residues. The V segment lost 5 bases and the J segment 3 bases; nucleotides outside the gene matches: 7. Germline values: CDR1 SGHRS, CDR2 YFSETQ. For the CDR3, the DNA is TGCGCCAGCAGGGAGGGACTAGCGGACAACTACGAGCAGTACTTC. Protein sequence: CASREGLADNYEQYF.

J is TRBJ2-4 and V is TRBV9; TRBD1 agrees at 9 bases. CDR1 is SGDLS and CDR2 is YYNGEE in the germline V gene. After removal of 3 bases from V and 4 bases from J, the junction contained 2 bases not matched to a gene. CDR3 length: 14 amino acids. CDR3 amino acids: CASSGTGAKNIQYF. The CDR3 DNA sequence: TGTGCCAGCAGCGGGACAGGGGCAAAAAACATTCAGTACTTC.

This sequence joins TRBV18 and TRBJ1-1, with 8 bases aligning to TRBD1. The CDR3 totals 17 residues. V shed 1 base, J shed 3 bases, and the junction held 10 bases outside the gene matches. Per the germline V gene, CDR1 is KGHSH and CDR2 is LQKENI. CDR3 sequence (DNA): TGTGCCAGCTCACCACTCAAACCGGACAGGGTGGACACTGAAGCTTTCTTT. It yields the protein CASSPLKPDRVDTEAFF.

The gene calls are TRBV5-6 and TRBJ2-7, with 9 bases identical to TRBD1. The germline gives CDR1 SGHDT, CDR2 YYEEEE. Unmatched junction bases numbered 0, after V lost 3 bases and J lost 2 bases. The CDR3 length is 13 residues. CDR3 loop: CASSWDRAYEQYF. In DNA form, the CDR3 reads TGTGCCAGCAGCTGGGACAGGGCCTACGAGCAGTACTTC.

The V call is TRBV9, the J call TRBJ2-5; TRBD2 matches at 7 bases. Germline loops: CDR1 SGDLS, CDR2 YYNGEE. Trimming removed 3 bases from V and 2 bases from J; junction bases left unmatched: 4. CDR3 length equals 14 residues. The CDR3 DNA sequence: TGTGCCAGCAGCGCTAGCGGTGTGCAAGAGACCCAGTACTTC. Amino acid sequence: CASSASGVQETQYF.

The chain recombines TRBV27 with TRBJ1-5; 9 bases agree with TRBD1. Germline assignment: CDR1 MNHEY and CDR2 SMNVEV (reference sequence). V gave up 3 bases and J gave up 3 bases; unmatched junction bases: 3. This CDR3 is 15 amino acids long. CDR3 DNA sequence: TGTGCCAGCAGTTTCGGACAGGGGATCAATCAGCCCCAGCATTTT. Amino acids: CASSFGQGINQPQHF.

In this sample, this clone turned up a few times. The rearrangement joins TRBV6-4 to TRBJ2-3; 9 bases align to TRBD2. CDR1 and CDR2 from the germline V gene are MRHNA and SNTAGT. V gave up 4 bases and J gave up 4 bases; unmatched junction bases: 6. The CDR3 sequence is 15 residues long. CDR3 coding DNA: TGTGCCAGCAGTGCAGGCGGGGGGGCCGCAGATACGCAGTATTTT. As protein: CASSAGGGAADTQYF.

This clone was picked up one time. V is TRBV5-1 and J is TRBJ1-6, with TRBD1 matching over 9 bases. This CDR3 is built from 15 residues. CDR1 SGHRS and CDR2 YFSETQ come from the germline V gene. V shed 4 bases, J shed 4 bases, and the junction held 3 bases outside the gene matches. The CDR3 bases are TGCGCCAGCAGCCTAGGACAGGGGTATAATTCACCCCTCCACTTT. Its translation: CASSLGQGYNSPLHF.

Only a few counts were recorded for this clone. The V and J genes are TRBV5-1 and TRBJ2-7, with 7 bases lining up with TRBD2. The CDR3 totals 11 residues. Germline CDR1 is SGHRS and CDR2 is YFSETQ. Trimming at V came to 3 bases and at J to 7 bases, leaving 1 base not matched to a gene. The CDR3 region has the DNA TGCGCCAGCAGCTCGCGGGGGGAGCAGTACTTC. This encodes CASSSRGEQYF.

This clone was recorded a few times. J is TRBJ1-2 and V is TRBV19; 7 bases agree with TRBD1. The V gene end was trimmed by 9 bases and the J gene end by 0 bases; junction bases not matched to a gene: 4. The CDR3 has 13 amino acids. CDR1 and CDR2 from the germline V gene are LNHDA and SQIVND (reference sequence). CDR3 sequence reads: CASRTGANYGYTF. DNA for the CDR3: TGTGCCAGCCGGACAGGCGCTAACTATGGCTACACCTTC.

V and J are TRBV19 and TRBJ1-2; TRBD1 might be the D (6 bases). Germline V CDR1 and CDR2: LNHDA, SQIVND (reference sequence). CDR3 size: 15 residues. Between the trimmed V and J ends, which lost 0 bases and 6 bases, there was a span of 14 bases. This chain's CDR3 is CASSIDTGHGNGYTF. The DNA of the CDR3 is TGTGCCAGTAGTATAGATACAGGGCACGGAAATGGCTACACCTTC.

The chain uses TRBV6-1 and TRBJ2-1, with D unclear. V lost 8 bases, J lost 3 bases, and 8 bases lay in between. The CDR3 spans 12 residues. The germline V gene encodes CDR1 MNHNS and CDR2 SASEGT. The CDR3 loop reads CASDRVYNEQFF. For the CDR3, the DNA is TGTGCCAGCGATCGGGTCTACAATGAGCAGTTCTTC.

This clone has a single count. V is TRBV6-6 and J is TRBJ1-5, with 8 nucleotides matching TRBD1. Germline CDR1 is MNHNY and CDR2 is SVGAGI (reference sequence). The CDR3 loop spans 14 amino acids. V lost 3 bases to trimming and J lost 7 bases; unmatched junction nucleotides: 5. CDR3 DNA sequence: TGTGCCAGCAGTTATGGACAGGGCATCCAGCCCCAGCATTTT. Encoded protein: CASSYGQGIQPQHF.

V and J are TRBV9 and TRBJ2-7, with 9 bases that match TRBD1. This CDR3 is 15 amino acids long. J gave up 3 bases and V 4 bases, and 8 bases lay outside the gene matches. Germline assignment: CDR1 SGDLS and CDR2 YYNGEE. The CDR3 nucleotides are TGTGCCAGCAGCCCCGGCCGGGACAGGGTCTACGAGCAGTACTTC. Translating gives CASSPGRDRVYEQYF.

The chain has TRBV7-9 and TRBJ2-3, with D tentatively TRBD1 (6 bases). V shed 4 bases and J shed 4 bases, with 12 bases lying between them. There are 14 residues in the CDR3. The germline CDR1 and CDR2 sequences are SEHNR and FQNEAQ (reference sequence). CDR3 bases: TGTGCCAGCAGCTACAGGGTTTCCGCAGATACGCAGTATTTT. Translation gives CASSYRVSADTQYF.

The sample holds one count of this clone. This chain connects TRBV5-1 to TRBJ2-7, with a tentative D call TRBD1 (6 bases). In germline, CDR1 is SGHRS, CDR2 YFSETQ. Deletions cut 4 bases from V and 2 bases from J, with 19 bases between. The CDR3 is made up of 16 amino acids. CDR3 in amino acids: CASSPSGRGDTYEQYF. In DNA, the CDR3 is TGCGCCAGCAGCCCCTCCGGCAGGGGCGATACCTACGAGCAGTACTTC.

The chain couples TRBV7-3 to TRBJ1-1; no clear D gene. CDR1 is SGHTA and CDR2 is FQGTGA in the germline V gene. V dropped 4 bases and J dropped 1 base, with 7 bases sitting between them. The CDR3 has 13 amino acids. The CDR3 coding sequence is TGTGCCAGCAGCTCCTCTACGAACACTGAAGCTTTCTTT. This sequence encodes CASSSSTNTEAFF.

V and J are TRBV7-9 and TRBJ1-1, with 7 bases aligning to TRBD1. Germline trimming cut 4 bases from V and 1 base from J; bases unmatched to any gene: 6. Germline CDR1 is SEHNR and CDR2 is FQNEAQ (reference sequence). The CDR3 consists of 15 residues. The chain's CDR3 is CASSSNTGANTEAFF. The CDR3 DNA follows: TGTGCCAGCAGCTCTAATACAGGGGCGAACACTGAAGCTTTCTTT.

This clone has a handful of counts. The chain links TRBV18 to TRBJ2-7; TRBD1 matches 9 bases. The germline gives CDR1 KGHSH, CDR2 LQKENI. V lost 4 bases, J lost 2 bases, and 6 bases stayed unmatched. This CDR3 contains 15 residues. CDR3 sequence reads: CASSLPGQGAYEQYF. CDR3 DNA sequence: TGTGCCAGCTCACTCCCGGGACAGGGAGCCTACGAGCAGTACTTC.

This sequence joins TRBV5-4 and TRBJ1-1; tentative D call: TRBD1 (5 bases). Germline V gives CDR1 SGHNT, CDR2 YYREEE (reference sequence). The ends were cut back, 0 bases at V and 4 bases at J, with 16 bases in the middle. This CDR3 is 16 amino acids long. The CDR3 sequence: CASSLAGVGSITEAFF. For the CDR3, the DNA is TGTGCCAGCAGCTTGGCGGGGGTGGGTTCTATCACTGAAGCTTTCTTT.